The rows below give T cell receptor beta chains drawn from one sample of a study of CD8+CD57+ T cells in acquired aplastic anemia. One entry per CDR3 protein results from TCRdb running MiXCR on the reads. The table includes 170,000 or so distinct CDR3 sequences, roughly 48% detected once. Material for sequencing was sorted CD4+, CD8+, or CD8+CD57+ T cells (not recorded which) from PBMCs. Receptors originate from a human donor with aplastic anemia. Each CDR3 is given with its conserved first and last residue. The order of the fields is clone size, J gene, D gene, V gene, CDR3 protein, CDR3 DNA. A D gene is named only where the DNA matches it firmly. Part of the rows lack a size; the others show once, few, many or a class for expanded clones.

abundance: many
j_gene: TRBJ2-3
d_gene: .
v_gene: TRBV6-1
CDR3aa: CASTNTDTQYF
CDR3nt: TGTGCCAGCACCAACACAGATACGCAGTATTTT

abundance: .
j_gene: TRBJ2-5
d_gene: .
v_gene: TRBV29-1
CDR3aa: CSVVQKETQYF
CDR3nt: TGCAGCGTCGTACAGAAGGAGACCCAGTACTTC

abundance: .
j_gene: TRBJ1-1
d_gene: .
v_gene: TRBV12-3/TRBV12-4
CDR3aa: CASSFGGRLSEAFF
CDR3nt: TGTGCCAGCAGTTTCGGGGGGCGTTTGTCTGAAGCTTTCTTT

abundance: many
j_gene: TRBJ2-6
d_gene: .
v_gene: TRBV25-1
CDR3aa: CASSTRGSGANVLTF
CDR3nt: TGTGCCAGCAGCACCAGGGGTTCTGGGGCCAACGTCCTGACTTTC

abundance: few
j_gene: TRBJ2-7
d_gene: TRBD1
v_gene: TRBV7-9
CDR3aa: CASSLTGNYEQYF
CDR3nt: TGCGCCAGCAGCTTGACAGGGAACTACGAGCAGTACTTC

abundance: many
j_gene: TRBJ1-1
d_gene: .
v_gene: TRBV7-2
CDR3aa: CASSLIWENTEAFF
CDR3nt: TGTGCCAGCAGCTTAATCTGGGAGAACACTGAAGCTTTCTTT

abundance: many
j_gene: TRBJ1-2
d_gene: .
v_gene: TRBV5-8
CDR3aa: CASSSDRDYGYTF
CDR3nt: TGTGCCAGCAGCTCGGACCGGGACTATGGCTACACCTTC

abundance: few
j_gene: TRBJ2-3
d_gene: TRBD2
v_gene: TRBV9
CDR3aa: CASSVDPSGVDTQYF
CDR3nt: TGTGCCAGCAGCGTAGACCCTAGCGGAGTAGATACGCAGTATTTT

abundance: .
j_gene: TRBJ2-1
d_gene: TRBD2
v_gene: TRBV5-1
CDR3aa: CASSSTGTSREQFF
CDR3nt: TGCGCCAGCAGCTCGACCGGGACTAGCCGTGAGCAGTTCTTC

abundance: many
j_gene: TRBJ1-1
d_gene: .
v_gene: TRBV29-1
CDR3aa: CSVEGQHNTEAFF
CDR3nt: TGCAGCGTTGAAGGACAGCACAACACTGAAGCTTTCTTT

abundance: many
j_gene: TRBJ2-5
d_gene: .
v_gene: TRBV7-8
CDR3aa: CASSSRQQETQYF
CDR3nt: TGTGCCAGCAGCTCTAGACAGCAAGAGACCCAGTACTTC

abundance: .
j_gene: TRBJ2-5
d_gene: .
v_gene: TRBV7-6
CDR3aa: CASSFGDIAQETQYF
CDR3nt: TGTGCCAGCAGCTTCGGGGACATCGCCCAAGAGACCCAGTACTTC

abundance: .
j_gene: TRBJ2-2
d_gene: .
v_gene: TRBV25-1
CDR3aa: CASSETGDWPGELVF
CDR3nt: TGTGCCAGCAGTGAAACCGGGGATTGGCCCGGGGAGCTGGTTTTT

abundance: .
j_gene: TRBJ1-5
d_gene: TRBD1
v_gene: TRBV27
CDR3aa: CASSPALTGRRNQPQHF
CDR3nt: TGTGCCAGCAGTCCCGCGCTGACAGGGCGAAGGAATCAGCCCCAGCATTTT

abundance: few
j_gene: TRBJ2-7
d_gene: TRBD2
v_gene: TRBV25-1
CDR3aa: CASSPRRAGGPSGYEQYF
CDR3nt: TGTGCCAGCTCACCCCGAAGAGCGGGAGGGCCCTCAGGATACGAGCAGTACTTC

abundance: many
j_gene: TRBJ1-5
d_gene: .
v_gene: TRBV12-3/TRBV12-4
CDR3aa: CASTNGPSQPQHF
CDR3nt: TGTGCCAGCACCAACGGACCATCTCAGCCCCAGCATTTT

abundance: many
j_gene: TRBJ1-1
d_gene: .
v_gene: TRBV6-5
CDR3aa: CASSYARGGTEAFF
CDR3nt: TGTGCCAGCAGTTACGCCCGGGGGGGCACTGAAGCTTTCTTT

abundance: many
j_gene: TRBJ2-3
d_gene: TRBD2
v_gene: TRBV12-3/TRBV12-4
CDR3aa: CASSPKGLAGGPDTQYF
CDR3nt: TGTGCCAGCAGCCCCAAAGGCCTAGCGGGAGGCCCAGATACGCAGTATTTT

abundance: .
j_gene: TRBJ2-3
d_gene: TRBD2
v_gene: TRBV12-3/TRBV12-4
CDR3aa: CASSLRGEGYDTQYF
CDR3nt: TGTGCCAGCAGTTTAAGAGGGGAGGGTTATGATACGCAGTATTTT

abundance: once
j_gene: TRBJ2-5
d_gene: .
v_gene: TRBV4-1
CDR3aa: CASSQAELGKTQYF
CDR3nt: TGCGCCAGCAGCCAAGCGGAGTTAGGGAAGACCCAGTACTTC

abundance: .
j_gene: TRBJ1-1
d_gene: .
v_gene: TRBV19
CDR3aa: CASILNPGTEAFF
CDR3nt: TGTGCCAGTATACTTAACCCGGGCACTGAAGCTTTCTTT

abundance: .
j_gene: TRBJ1-2
d_gene: TRBD1
v_gene: TRBV12-3/TRBV12-4
CDR3aa: CASRPTGVPNYGYTF
CDR3nt: TGTGCCAGCAGACCAACAGGGGTCCCCAACTATGGCTACACCTTC

abundance: many
j_gene: TRBJ2-3
d_gene: .
v_gene: TRBV12-3/TRBV12-4
CDR3aa: CASSFDSAGDTQYF
CDR3nt: TGTGCCAGCAGTTTTGATAGCGCCGGCGATACGCAGTATTTT

abundance: .
j_gene: TRBJ1-4
d_gene: .
v_gene: TRBV10-3
CDR3aa: CAISESQGPEKLFF
CDR3nt: TGTGCCATCAGTGAGTCTCAAGGGCCTGAAAAACTGTTTTTT

abundance: many
j_gene: TRBJ1-5
d_gene: .
v_gene: TRBV2
CDR3aa: CASSESPGDQPQHF
CDR3nt: TGTGCCAGCAGTGAATCCCCCGGAGATCAGCCCCAGCATTTT

abundance: many
j_gene: TRBJ2-3
d_gene: TRBD2
v_gene: TRBV4-1
CDR3aa: CASSALAVDTDTQYF
CDR3nt: TGCGCCAGCAGCGCACTAGCGGTGGACACAGATACGCAGTATTTT